This T cell receptor (beta chain) stems from a study of T cell responses to AZD1222 COVID-19 vaccine. Study-level findings and limits: Baseline antibody screening turned up just six or seven seropositive AZD1222 recipients. The study found vaccine-associated CD4 TCRs spanning spike, dominant at 160-218 and 743-854.

Details on this clone: The antigen is not known.

CDR3 size: 14 residues. The germline gives CDR1 SNHLY, CDR2 FYNNEI. Trimming removed 4 bases from V and 8 bases from J, with 15 bases in between. Produced via immunoSEQ multiplex PCR; TCRdb's table is partial and in-frame only. The table lists about 67,000 clones, less than 90% of them singletons, with around 21% in the top ten. The chain links TRBV2 to TRBJ2-1, with D perhaps being TRBD1 or TRBD2 (6 bases each). This receptor was obtained from an adult in good health. Source: peripheral blood, taken on day 0 of AZD1222 vaccination. The CDR3 protein is CASSVGRGGHEQFF. CDR3 bases: TGTGCCAGCAGTGTGGGCAGGGGAGGACATGAGCAGTTCTTC.